Listed here is a single T cell receptor (beta chain). The antigen is unknown. MiXCR was run by TCRdb on the reads, yielding one entry per CDR3 protein. This sample has some 590,000 distinct CDR3 sequences, with 35% to 50% found just once. The entry originates in a study of T cell repertoires in cytomegalovirus infection. V was clipped by 5 bases and J by 1 base; unmatched bases: 2. CDR3 length: 14 amino acids. Germline CDR1 SGHNT, CDR2 YYREEE (reference sequence). Sequenced here: cultured PBMCs, sampled from culture after CMV antigen stimulation. The TCR originated in a human donor in good health (CMV status not recorded). Some clones in this sample may be carry-over from other donors' samples. The genes are TRBV5-4 and TRBJ2-2; 7 nucleotides match TRBD2. The CDR3 nucleotides read TGTGCCAGCAGTCAGCGGGGGAACACCGGGGAGCTGTTTTTT. Amino acids: CASSQRGNTGELFF.